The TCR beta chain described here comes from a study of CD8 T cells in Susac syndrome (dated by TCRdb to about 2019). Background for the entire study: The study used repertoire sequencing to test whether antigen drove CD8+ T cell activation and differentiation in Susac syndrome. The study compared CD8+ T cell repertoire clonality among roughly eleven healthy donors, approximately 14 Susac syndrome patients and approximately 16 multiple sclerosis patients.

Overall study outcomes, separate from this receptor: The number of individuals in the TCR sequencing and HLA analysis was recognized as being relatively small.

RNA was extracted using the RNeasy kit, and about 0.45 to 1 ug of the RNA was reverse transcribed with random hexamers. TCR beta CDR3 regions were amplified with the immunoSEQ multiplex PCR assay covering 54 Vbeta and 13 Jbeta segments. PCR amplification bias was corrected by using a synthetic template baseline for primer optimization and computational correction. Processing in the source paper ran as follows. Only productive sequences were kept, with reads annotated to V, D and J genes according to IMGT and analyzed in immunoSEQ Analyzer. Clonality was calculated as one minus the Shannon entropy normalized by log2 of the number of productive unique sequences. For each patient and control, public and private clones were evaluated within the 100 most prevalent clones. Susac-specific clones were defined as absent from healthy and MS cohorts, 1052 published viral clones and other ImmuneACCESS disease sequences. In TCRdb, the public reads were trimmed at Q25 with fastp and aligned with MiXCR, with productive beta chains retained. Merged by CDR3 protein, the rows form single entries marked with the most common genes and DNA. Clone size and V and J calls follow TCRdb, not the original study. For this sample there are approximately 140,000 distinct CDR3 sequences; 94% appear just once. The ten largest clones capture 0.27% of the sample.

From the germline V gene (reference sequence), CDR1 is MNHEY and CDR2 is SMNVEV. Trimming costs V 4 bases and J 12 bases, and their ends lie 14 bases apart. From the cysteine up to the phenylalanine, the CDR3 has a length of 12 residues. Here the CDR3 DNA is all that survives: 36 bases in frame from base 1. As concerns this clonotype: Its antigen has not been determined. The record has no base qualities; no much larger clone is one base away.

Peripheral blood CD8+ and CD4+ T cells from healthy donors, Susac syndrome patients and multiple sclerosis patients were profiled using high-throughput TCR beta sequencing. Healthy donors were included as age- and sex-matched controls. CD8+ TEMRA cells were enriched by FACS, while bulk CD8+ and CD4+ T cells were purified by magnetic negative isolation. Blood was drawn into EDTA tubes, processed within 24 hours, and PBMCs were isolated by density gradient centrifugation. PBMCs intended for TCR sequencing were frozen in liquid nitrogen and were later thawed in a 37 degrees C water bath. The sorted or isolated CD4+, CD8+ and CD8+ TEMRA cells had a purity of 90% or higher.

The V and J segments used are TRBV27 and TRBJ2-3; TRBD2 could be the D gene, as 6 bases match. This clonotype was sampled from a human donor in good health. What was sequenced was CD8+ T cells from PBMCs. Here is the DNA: TGTGCCAGCAGTTCCCAAAGGGACTTTCAGTATTTT. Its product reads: CASSSQRDFQYF.